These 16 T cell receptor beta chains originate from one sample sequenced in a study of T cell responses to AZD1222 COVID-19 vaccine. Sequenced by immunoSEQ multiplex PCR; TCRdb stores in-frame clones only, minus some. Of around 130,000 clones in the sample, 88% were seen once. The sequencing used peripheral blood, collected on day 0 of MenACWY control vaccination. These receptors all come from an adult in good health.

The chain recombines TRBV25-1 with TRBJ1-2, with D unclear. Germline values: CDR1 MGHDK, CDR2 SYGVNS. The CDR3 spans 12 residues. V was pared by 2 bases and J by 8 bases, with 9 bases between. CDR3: CASSELGKGYTF. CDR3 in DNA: TGTGCCAGCAGTGAACTGGGGAAGGGCTACACCTTC.

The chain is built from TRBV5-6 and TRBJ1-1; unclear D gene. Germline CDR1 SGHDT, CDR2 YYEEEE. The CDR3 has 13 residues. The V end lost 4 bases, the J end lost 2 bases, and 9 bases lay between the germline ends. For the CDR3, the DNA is TGTGCCAGCAGCCCGGGTTTTAACACTGAAGCTTTCTTT. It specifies CASSPGFNTEAFF.

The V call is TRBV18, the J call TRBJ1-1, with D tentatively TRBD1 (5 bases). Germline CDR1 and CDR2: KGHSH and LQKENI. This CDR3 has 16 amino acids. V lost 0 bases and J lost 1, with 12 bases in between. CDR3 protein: CASSPPRGGGNTEAFF. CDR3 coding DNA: TGTGCCAGCTCACCACCGAGGGGCGGGGGGAACACTGAAGCTTTCTTT.

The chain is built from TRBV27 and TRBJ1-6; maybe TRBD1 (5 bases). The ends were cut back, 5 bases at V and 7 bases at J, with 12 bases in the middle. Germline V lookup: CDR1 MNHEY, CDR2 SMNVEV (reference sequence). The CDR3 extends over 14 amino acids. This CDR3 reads CASSPGTTNSPLHF. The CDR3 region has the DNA TGTGCCAGCAGTCCCGGGACTACCAATTCACCCCTCCACTTT.

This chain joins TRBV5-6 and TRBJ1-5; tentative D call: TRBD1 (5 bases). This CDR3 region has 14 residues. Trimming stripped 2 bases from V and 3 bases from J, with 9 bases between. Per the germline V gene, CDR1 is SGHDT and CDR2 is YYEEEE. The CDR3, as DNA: TGTGCCAGCAGCTTTAGACAGAACAATCAGCCCCAGCATTTT. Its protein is CASSFRQNNQPQHF.

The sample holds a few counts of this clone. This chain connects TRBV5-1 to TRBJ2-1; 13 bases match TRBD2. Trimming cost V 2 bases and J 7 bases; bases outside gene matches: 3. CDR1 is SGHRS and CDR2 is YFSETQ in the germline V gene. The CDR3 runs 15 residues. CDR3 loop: CASSLLAGGPNEQFF. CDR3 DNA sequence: TGCGCCAGCAGCTTACTAGCGGGAGGGCCAAATGAGCAGTTCTTC.

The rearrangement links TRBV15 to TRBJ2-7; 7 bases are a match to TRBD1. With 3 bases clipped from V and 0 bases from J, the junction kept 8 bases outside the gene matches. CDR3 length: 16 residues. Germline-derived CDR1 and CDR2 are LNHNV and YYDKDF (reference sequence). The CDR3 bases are TGTGCCACCAGCAGTCCAGACAGGGTCAACTCCTACGAGCAGTACTTC. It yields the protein CATSSPDRVNSYEQYF.

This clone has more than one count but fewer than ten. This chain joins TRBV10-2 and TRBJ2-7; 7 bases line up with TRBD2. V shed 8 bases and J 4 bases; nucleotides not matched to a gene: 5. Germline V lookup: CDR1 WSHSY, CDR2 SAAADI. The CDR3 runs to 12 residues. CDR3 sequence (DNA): TGCGCCAGCGGACTAGGATATTACGAGCAGTACTTC. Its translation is CASGLGYYEQYF.

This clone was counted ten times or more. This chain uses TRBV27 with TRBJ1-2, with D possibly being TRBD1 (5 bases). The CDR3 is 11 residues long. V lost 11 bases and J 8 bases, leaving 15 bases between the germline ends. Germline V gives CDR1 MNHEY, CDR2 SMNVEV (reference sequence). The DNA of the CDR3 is TGTGCCGGGCCCAGGGTCGGCGGCTACACCTTC. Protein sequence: CAGPRVGGYTF.

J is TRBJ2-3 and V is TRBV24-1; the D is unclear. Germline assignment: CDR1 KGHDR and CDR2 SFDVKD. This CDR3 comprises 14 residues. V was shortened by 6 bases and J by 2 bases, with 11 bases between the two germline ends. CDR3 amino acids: CATSTRTDTDTQYF. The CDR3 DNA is TGTGCCACCAGTACCCGGACGGACACAGATACGCAGTATTTT.

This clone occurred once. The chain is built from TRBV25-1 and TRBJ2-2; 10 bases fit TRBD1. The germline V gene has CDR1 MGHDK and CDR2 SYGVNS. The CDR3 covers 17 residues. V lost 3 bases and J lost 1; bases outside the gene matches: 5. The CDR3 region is CASSEGGTGVNTGELFF. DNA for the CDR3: TGTGCCAGCAGTGAGGGGGGGACAGGGGTGAACACCGGGGAGCTGTTTTTT.

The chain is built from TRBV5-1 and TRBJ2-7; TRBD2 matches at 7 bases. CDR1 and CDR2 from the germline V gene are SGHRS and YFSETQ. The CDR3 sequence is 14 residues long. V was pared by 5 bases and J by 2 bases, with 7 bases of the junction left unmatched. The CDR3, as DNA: TGCGCCAGCAGAGGGGTAGCGGGCGCCTACGAGCAGTACTTC. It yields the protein CASRGVAGAYEQYF. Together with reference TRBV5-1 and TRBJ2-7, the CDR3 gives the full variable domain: KAGVTQTPRYLIKTRGQQVTLSCSPISGHRSVSWYQQTPGQGLQFLFEYFSETQRNKGNFPGRFSGRQFSNSRSEMNVSTLELGDSALYLCASRGVAGAYEQYFGPGTRLTVT.

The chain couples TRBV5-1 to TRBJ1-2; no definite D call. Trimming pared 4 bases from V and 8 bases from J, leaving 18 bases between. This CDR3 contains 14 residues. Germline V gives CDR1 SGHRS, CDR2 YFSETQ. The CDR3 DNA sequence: TGCGCCAGCAGCCCTGGAGGACGGGTGGAGGGCTACACCTTC. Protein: CASSPGGRVEGYTF.

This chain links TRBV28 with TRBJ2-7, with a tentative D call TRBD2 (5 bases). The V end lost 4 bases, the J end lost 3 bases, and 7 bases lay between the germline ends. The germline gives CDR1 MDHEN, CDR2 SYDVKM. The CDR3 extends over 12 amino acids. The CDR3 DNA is TGTGCCAGCAGTTGGAGCGGCTACGAGCAGTACTTC. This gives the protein CASSWSGYEQYF.

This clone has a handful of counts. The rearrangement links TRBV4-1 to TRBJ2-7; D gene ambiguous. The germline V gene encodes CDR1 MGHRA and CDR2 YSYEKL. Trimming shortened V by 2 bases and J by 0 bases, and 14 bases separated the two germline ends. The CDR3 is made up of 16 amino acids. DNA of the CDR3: TGCGCCAGCAGCCAATCTACTACCGACCCCTCCTACGAGCAGTACTTC. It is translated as CASSQSTTDPSYEQYF.

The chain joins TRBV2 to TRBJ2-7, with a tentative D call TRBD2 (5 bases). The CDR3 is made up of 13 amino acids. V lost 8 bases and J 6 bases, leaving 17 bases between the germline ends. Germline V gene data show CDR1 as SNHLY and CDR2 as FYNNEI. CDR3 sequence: CASSSLDPPEQYF. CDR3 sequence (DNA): TGTGCCAGCTCTAGCTTGGACCCCCCCGAGCAGTACTTC.